The next 27 T cell receptor beta chains were all read from a single sample in a study of T cells in tuberculosis. Sample time point: new active TB diagnosis, blood taken before or within 7 days of starting treatment. Assay used: immunoSEQ multiplex PCR; TCRdb lists only in-frame clones, some missing. The sample contains tens of thousands of clones, about 85% of which appear only once. Sequenced material: PBMCs, taken at tuberculosis diagnosis. The receptors come from an adult with tuberculosis.

A single count supports this clone. The V gene is TRBV12-5, the J gene TRBJ2-3; tentative D call: TRBD2 (5 bases). V was clipped by 1 base and J by 6 bases, with 11 bases between them. The CDR3 is made up of 14 amino acids. Germline-derived CDR1 and CDR2 are LGHNT and FRNRAP. The CDR3 here is CASGLASRRDTQYF. Written as DNA, the CDR3 is TGTGCTAGTGGTTTGGCGTCCAGGAGGGATACGCAGTATTTT.

This rearrangement joins TRBV5-1 to TRBJ2-1, with 9 bases matching TRBD2. Germline V gene data show CDR1 as SGHRS and CDR2 as YFSETQ. This CDR3 contains 14 residues. Trimming cost V 4 bases and J 6 bases; bases outside gene matches: 5. The CDR3 DNA reads TGCGCCAGCAGCACCCAGCGGGAGGTCAATGAGCAGTTCTTC. Translation gives CASSTQREVNEQFF.

The chain uses TRBV11-3 and TRBJ2-5; 14 bases fit TRBD2. This CDR3 has 15 amino acids. Trimming took 6 bases from V and 5 from J; bases not matched to a gene: 5. Per germline, CDR1 SGHNT and CDR2 YENEEA. The CDR3 here is CASSRLAGGMETQYF. CDR3 bases: TGTGCCAGCAGTCGACTAGCGGGGGGGATGGAGACCCAGTACTTC.

The rearrangement joins TRBV5-1 to TRBJ1-2; weak D call: TRBD1 (6 bases). Germline V gives CDR1 SGHRS, CDR2 YFSETQ. The CDR3 runs 12 residues. V lost 4 bases and J 4 bases, leaving 8 bases between the germline ends. CDR3 in amino acids: CASSPDSYGYTF. The CDR3 bases are TGCGCCAGCAGCCCGGACAGCTATGGCTACACCTTC.

The sample holds a few counts of this clone. V is TRBV4-1 and J is TRBJ2-3; 10 bases agree with TRBD2. The germline gives CDR1 MGHRA, CDR2 YSYEKL. CDR3 length: 21 residues. V lost 4 bases and J lost 0; bases outside the gene matches: 19. CDR3 sequence reads: CASSRDPPASGSRVSTDTQYF. The DNA of the CDR3 is TGCGCCAGCAGCCGAGACCCCCCGGCTAGCGGGAGTAGGGTTAGCACAGATACGCAGTATTTT.

The genes are TRBV11-2 and TRBJ2-7; possibly TRBD1 for D (6 bases). Germline CDR1 SGHAT, CDR2 FQNNGV. The CDR3 length is 14 residues. V lost 1 base and J lost 2, with 9 bases in between. This CDR3 reads CASSLAGTTYEQYF. The CDR3 DNA reads TGTGCCAGCAGCTTAGCGGGGACAACCTACGAGCAGTACTTC.

The rearrangement uses TRBV7-3 and TRBJ2-4; D remains ambiguous. Trimming shortened V by 2 bases and J by 4 bases, and 6 bases separated the two germline ends. The CDR3 spans 13 residues. Looked up from germline, CDR1 is SGHTA and CDR2 is FQGTGA. CDR3 bases: TGTGCCAGCAGCTTAGAGAGGAAAAACATTCAGTACTTC. It encodes CASSLERKNIQYF.

This clone appeared a few times. The chain has TRBV27 and TRBJ1-4; TRBD1 might be the D (5 bases). CDR3 length: 15 amino acids. The V and J ends lost 6 bases and 7 bases respectively, with 18 bases between them. Germline CDR1 MNHEY, CDR2 SMNVEV (reference sequence). CDR3 residues: CASRQDSFSSEKLFF. The DNA of the CDR3 is TGTGCCAGCAGACAAGACAGCTTTAGTAGTGAAAAACTGTTTTTT.

This chain joins TRBV28 and TRBJ2-7, with TRBD2 as a possible D gene (6 bases). Trimming stripped 5 bases from V and 4 bases from J, with 18 bases between. Germline-derived CDR1 and CDR2 are MDHEN and SYDVKM. The CDR3 totals 15 residues. This chain's CDR3 is CASSPPGGANYEQYF. The CDR3 nucleotides are TGTGCCAGCAGTCCACCTGGCGGGGCGAATTACGAGCAGTACTTC.

Only one count was recorded for this clone. The rearrangement links TRBV19 to TRBJ1-5, with 9 bases identical to TRBD1. V lost 8 bases and J lost 1; bases outside the gene matches: 6. The CDR3 sequence is 15 residues long. The germline V gene encodes CDR1 LNHDA and CDR2 SQIVND (reference sequence). The CDR3 bases are TGTGCCAGTGCTACAGGGGGCAAGAGCAATCAGCCCCAGCATTTT. Its translation is CASATGGKSNQPQHF.

The chain uses TRBV4-1 and TRBJ2-3, with a possible D match to TRBD2 (6 bases). Germline-derived CDR1 and CDR2 are MGHRA and YSYEKL. Between the trimmed V and J ends, which lost 2 bases and 3 bases, there was a span of 18 bases. The CDR3 runs to 17 residues. CDR3 protein: CASSQSRSGLITDTQYF. DNA for the CDR3: TGCGCCAGCAGCCAATCCCGGTCGGGACTGATAACAGATACGCAGTATTTT.

The chain is built from TRBV18 and TRBJ2-3; 10 bases match TRBD1. The V segment lost 5 bases and the J segment 2 bases; nucleotides outside the gene matches: 4. The CDR3 is 15 residues long. Germline V gene data show CDR1 as KGHSH and CDR2 as LQKENI. The CDR3 loop reads CASSAGTGDTDTQYF. In nucleotides, the CDR3 is TGTGCCAGCTCAGCTGGGACAGGGGACACAGATACGCAGTATTTT.

The V gene is TRBV21-1, the J gene TRBJ2-1; the D call TRBD2 from the table was never checked on the DNA. TRBV21-1 is labeled a pseudogene. The CDR3 is made up of 13 amino acids. CDR3 protein: CASSKRGLYEQFF. For the CDR3, the DNA is TGTGCCAGCAGCAAGAGAGGGTTATATGAGCAGTTCTTC.

This clone was detected once. This chain connects TRBV9 to TRBJ2-2; no definite D call. The germline V gene has CDR1 SGDLS and CDR2 YYNGEE. Trimming took off 0 bases at V and 0 bases at J, with 9 bases between the two ends. The CDR3 runs to 16 residues. CDR3 sequence: CASSVAGTSNTGELFF. The DNA of the CDR3 is TGTGCCAGCAGCGTAGCAGGCACCTCGAACACCGGGGAGCTGTTTTTT.

The V gene is TRBV7-2, the J gene TRBJ2-7, with D uncertain. This CDR3 has 14 residues. Trimming removed 1 base at V and 3 bases at J, with 10 bases between. CDR1 is SGHTA and CDR2 is FQGNSA in the germline V gene. CDR3 DNA sequence: TGTGCCAGCAGCTTAGAAGCAGCGCACTACGAGCAGTACTTC. This gives the protein CASSLEAAHYEQYF. The complete variable domain, with remaining parts taken from reference TRBV7-2 and TRBJ2-7, reads GAGVSQSPSNKVTEKGKDVELRCDPISGHTALYWYRQSLGQGLEFLIYFQGNSAPDKSGLPSDRFSAERTGGSVSTLTIQRTQQEDSAVYLCASSLEAAHYEQYFGPGTRLTVT.

The CDR3 reads CASSRTGTGLNTIYF. Written as DNA, the CDR3 is TGTGCCAGCAGCCGAACCGGGACAGGGCTCAACACCATATATTTT. The chain links TRBV9 to TRBJ1-3; 9 bases agree with TRBD1. Germline V gene lookup returns CDR1 SGDLS and CDR2 YYNGEE. The CDR3 has 15 amino acids. V was pared by 4 bases and J by 7 bases, with 9 bases of the junction left unmatched.

This clone has just one count. The chain recombines TRBV7-9 with TRBJ1-2; D perhaps matches TRBD1 (6 bases). Germline CDR1 reads SEHNR; CDR2 reads FQNEAQ (reference sequence). This CDR3 is built from 16 residues. The ends were cut back, 5 bases at V and 1 base at J, with 17 bases in the middle. CDR3 residues: CASSRTAKELNYGYTF. CDR3 sequence (DNA): TGTGCCAGCAGCAGGACAGCTAAAGAGCTTAACTATGGCTACACCTTC.

The chain carries TRBV14 and TRBJ2-5; D perhaps matches TRBD1 (6 bases). The germline gives CDR1 SGHDN, CDR2 FVKESK. Trimming pared 4 bases from V and 4 bases from J, leaving 10 bases between. The CDR3 has 13 amino acids. CDR3 amino acids: CASSLRGGETQYF. Written as DNA, the CDR3 is TGTGCCAGCAGCCTCAGGGGTGGAGAGACCCAGTACTTC.

This chain uses TRBV5-6 with TRBJ2-3; 9 bases fit TRBD1. The V segment lost 4 bases and the J segment 9 bases; nucleotides outside the gene matches: 15. Germline-derived CDR1 and CDR2 are SGHDT and YYEEEE. CDR3 length: 16 amino acids. The CDR3 DNA follows: TGTGCCAGCAGCCGAGGAGGGACAGGGCGATTGGGGACGCAGTATTTT. Translation: CASSRGGTGRLGTQYF.

The V gene is TRBV27, the J gene TRBJ2-3; perhaps TRBD1 as D (5 bases). Germline values: CDR1 MNHEY, CDR2 SMNVEV (reference sequence). This CDR3 is 15 amino acids long. Trimming cost V 3 bases and J 1 base, with 11 bases left between them. CDR3 sequence reads: CASSLRSRGTDTQYF. Here the CDR3 DNA reads TGTGCCAGCAGTTTGAGGTCCAGGGGCACAGATACGCAGTATTTT.

This sequence joins TRBV7-2 and TRBJ2-1; TRBD2 aligns across 9 bases. Germline loops: CDR1 SGHTA, CDR2 FQGNSA. This CDR3 region has 17 residues. Trimming at V came to 1 base and at J to 2 bases, leaving 6 bases not matched to a gene. The CDR3 is CASSLGMRLAAYNEQFF. As DNA, the CDR3 is TGTGCCAGCAGCTTAGGTATGAGACTAGCGGCCTACAATGAGCAGTTCTTC.

V gene TRBV29-1 combines with J gene TRBJ1-1; D is perhaps TRBD1 (6 bases). The V end lost 5 bases, the J end lost 5 bases, and 12 bases lay between the germline ends. Germline V CDR1 and CDR2: SQVTM, ANQGSEA. CDR3 length equals 12 residues. CDR3 residues: CSVQPGETEAFF. The CDR3 DNA sequence: TGCAGCGTTCAACCAGGGGAGACTGAAGCTTTCTTT.

The V and J genes are TRBV2 and TRBJ1-2; D is perhaps TRBD1 (6 bases). The CDR3 runs to 12 residues. From germline, CDR1 is SNHLY and CDR2 FYNNEI. The germline V and J ends were trimmed by 8 bases and 1 base, with 8 bases remaining between them. Written as DNA, the CDR3 is TGTGCCAGCGCACAGGGTAACTATGGCTACACCTTC. It encodes CASAQGNYGYTF.

The chain employs TRBV6-6 and TRBJ1-2, with 9 nucleotides matching TRBD1. This CDR3 comprises 15 residues. Germline values: CDR1 MNHNY, CDR2 SVGAGI (reference sequence). The V segment lost 0 bases and the J segment 6 bases; nucleotides outside the gene matches: 5. The CDR3 DNA follows: TGTGCCAGCAGTTACTCCCCCCGGACAGGGGATGGCTACACCTTC. Translation: CASSYSPRTGDGYTF.

The chain is built from TRBV19 and TRBJ1-5; D uncertain. V was pared by 3 bases and J by 2 bases, with 14 bases between. The CDR3 runs to 16 residues. Per germline, CDR1 LNHDA and CDR2 SQIVND (reference sequence). CDR3 loop: CASSISQVYGNQPQHF. The CDR3 DNA reads as TGTGCCAGTAGTATTAGTCAGGTCTATGGCAATCAGCCCCAGCATTTT. Together with reference TRBV19 and TRBJ1-5, the CDR3 gives the full variable domain: DGGITQSPKYLFRKEGQNVTLSCEQNLNHDAMYWYRQDPGQGLRLIYYSQIVNDFQKGDIAEGYSVSREKKESFPLTVTSAQKNPTAFYLCASSISQVYGNQPQHFGDGTRLSIL.

The V call is TRBV7-2, the J call TRBJ1-2; the D gene is possibly TRBD1 (5 bases). CDR3 length: 15 residues. Germline V lookup: CDR1 SGHTA, CDR2 FQGNSA. V shed 4 bases and J shed 2 bases, with 14 bases lying between them. CDR3 bases: TGTGCCAGCAGCTCTCCTGTAGGGGTCAACTATGGCTACACCTTC. Amino acid sequence: CASSSPVGVNYGYTF.

The chain has TRBV5-4 and TRBJ2-1; 8 nucleotides align to TRBD2. Germline CDR1 SGHNT, CDR2 YYREEE (reference sequence). This CDR3 contains 13 residues. V lost 4 bases to trimming and J lost 8 bases; unmatched junction nucleotides: 5. CDR3 residues: CASSPWTSYEQFF. DNA of the CDR3: TGTGCCAGCAGCCCATGGACTAGCTATGAGCAGTTCTTC.